These T cell receptor beta chains were read from a single sample in a study of regulatory T cells in long-lasting Graves disease. In TCRdb, the multiplex PCR reads were re-called with MiXCR into one record per CDR3 protein. The sample consists of around 500,000 distinct CDR3 sequences, roughly 13% of them appearing once. The data were also submitted as part of a second study, on T cells in Graves' hyperthyroidism and ophthalmopathy.

The sample here was peripheral blood mononuclear cells (PBMCs), taken at new diagnosis, from a patient treated with antithyroid drugs. The receptors here all came from a man aged 25 to 40 with Graves disease. Both conserved end residues are part of each CDR3. Each record gives: D gene, clone size, V gene, J gene, CDR3 protein, CDR3 DNA. The D gene is left open where the match is weak. Rows give clone size only sometimes, using once, few, many, or a class for an expanded clone.

d_gene: .; abundance: many; v_gene: TRBV12-3/TRBV12-4; j_gene: TRBJ2-3; CDR3aa: CASSSTVTSTDTQYF; CDR3nt: TGTGCCAGCAGCTCGACAGTGACCAGCACAGATACGCAGTATTTT
d_gene: TRBD2; abundance: many; v_gene: TRBV12-3/TRBV12-4; j_gene: TRBJ2-1; CDR3aa: CASSLTGLAGGGNEQFF; CDR3nt: TGTGCCAGCAGTTTGACGGGACTAGCGGGAGGGGGCAATGAGCAGTTCTTC
d_gene: .; abundance: many; v_gene: TRBV12-3/TRBV12-4; j_gene: TRBJ2-1; CDR3aa: CASSFGAENNEQFF; CDR3nt: TGTGCCAGCAGTTTCGGGGCAGAGAACAATGAGCAGTTCTTC
d_gene: TRBD1; abundance: .; v_gene: TRBV4-1; j_gene: TRBJ2-2; CDR3aa: CASSQPRQGASGELFF; CDR3nt: TGCGCCAGCAGCCAACCCAGACAGGGGGCAAGCGGGGAGCTGTTTTTT
d_gene: .; abundance: few; v_gene: TRBV24-1; j_gene: TRBJ2-1; CDR3aa: CATSDKGYLGAYNEQFF; CDR3nt: TGTGCCACCAGTGACAAAGGGTACCTTGGGGCCTACAATGAGCAGTTCTTC
d_gene: TRBD2; abundance: .; v_gene: TRBV20-1; j_gene: TRBJ2-7; CDR3aa: CSASGGGGYNEQYF; CDR3nt: TGCAGTGCTAGCGGGGGGGGGGGATACAACGAGCAGTACTTC
d_gene: .; abundance: .; v_gene: TRBV5-1; j_gene: TRBJ2-1; CDR3aa: CVSSLGQGSYNEQFF; CDR3nt: TGCGTCAGCAGCTTGGGCCAGGGGAGTTACAATGAGCAGTTCTTC
d_gene: TRBD2; abundance: many; v_gene: TRBV9; j_gene: TRBJ2-7; CDR3aa: CASSGGGEQYF; CDR3nt: TGTGCCAGCAGCGGGGGGGGCGAGCAGTACTTC
d_gene: .; abundance: .; v_gene: TRBV20-1; j_gene: TRBJ1-3; CDR3aa: CSARAGTDSGNTIYF; CDR3nt: TGCAGTGCTAGAGCAGGGACGGACTCTGGAAACACCATATATTTT
d_gene: .; abundance: many; v_gene: TRBV12-3/TRBV12-4; j_gene: TRBJ1-5; CDR3aa: CASSFEPGNQPQHF; CDR3nt: TGTGCCAGCAGTTTTGAACCGGGCAATCAGCCCCAGCATTTT
d_gene: .; abundance: .; v_gene: TRBV2; j_gene: TRBJ2-7; CDR3aa: CASSEGGGSSYEQYF; CDR3nt: TGTGCCAGCAGTGAAGGAGGGGGAAGCTCCTACGAGCAGTACTTC
d_gene: TRBD1; abundance: once; v_gene: TRBV25-1; j_gene: TRBJ1-2; CDR3aa: CASGDELTGGEGYGYTF; CDR3nt: TGTGCCAGCGGTGACGAACTGACAGGGGGAGAAGGCTATGGCTACACCTTC
d_gene: TRBD1; abundance: .; v_gene: TRBV5-1; j_gene: TRBJ2-7; CDR3aa: CASSIGQEGDERYF; CDR3nt: TGCGCCAGCAGCATAGGACAGGAAGGGGACGAGCGGTACTTC
d_gene: .; abundance: few; v_gene: TRBV5-1; j_gene: TRBJ2-1; CDR3aa: CASSLDEGGDNEQFF; CDR3nt: TGCGCCAGCAGCTTGGATGAGGGTGGAGACAATGAGCAGTTCTTC
d_gene: .; abundance: many; v_gene: TRBV6-5; j_gene: TRBJ1-5; CDR3aa: CASSYSRASNQPQHF; CDR3nt: TGTGCCAGCAGTTACTCGAGGGCCTCCAATCAGCCCCAGCATTTT
d_gene: TRBD1; abundance: many; v_gene: TRBV20-1; j_gene: TRBJ2-7; CDR3aa: CSARTGYEQYF; CDR3nt: TGCAGTGCGAGGACAGGGTACGAGCAGTACTTC
d_gene: .; abundance: many; v_gene: TRBV12-3/TRBV12-4; j_gene: TRBJ2-1; CDR3aa: CASSWVELSYNEQFF; CDR3nt: TGTGCCAGCAGCTGGGTCGAGCTGTCCTACAATGAGCAGTTCTTC
d_gene: TRBD1; abundance: few; v_gene: TRBV18; j_gene: TRBJ1-2; CDR3aa: CASSPYRDRDYGYTF; CDR3nt: TGTGCCAGCTCACCCTACCGGGACAGGGACTATGGCTACACCTTC
d_gene: .; abundance: many; v_gene: TRBV7-8; j_gene: TRBJ2-7; CDR3aa: CASSLPTRGARSYEQYF; CDR3nt: TGTGCCAGCAGCTTACCTACCCGGGGGGCAAGGTCCTACGAGCAGTACTTC
d_gene: .; abundance: .; v_gene: TRBV10-3; j_gene: TRBJ1-1; CDR3aa: CAITGMNTEAFF; CDR3nt: TGTGCCATCACCGGGATGAACACTGAAGCTTTCTTT
d_gene: .; abundance: few; v_gene: TRBV19; j_gene: TRBJ2-3; CDR3aa: CASSTPGDTDTQYF; CDR3nt: TGTGCCAGTAGTACCCCAGGAGACACAGATACGCAGTATTTT
d_gene: .; abundance: many; v_gene: TRBV6-5; j_gene: TRBJ1-1; CDR3aa: CASSYSHLNTEAFF; CDR3nt: TGTGCCAGCAGTTACTCACACCTGAACACTGAAGCTTTCTTT
d_gene: TRBD2; abundance: many; v_gene: TRBV9; j_gene: TRBJ2-3; CDR3aa: CASSVTSGVSTDTQYF; CDR3nt: TGTGCCAGCAGCGTTACTAGCGGGGTGTCCACAGATACGCAGTATTTT
d_gene: .; abundance: many; v_gene: TRBV12-5; j_gene: TRBJ1-2; CDR3aa: CASATDSLNYGYTF; CDR3nt: TGTGCTAGTGCCACCGACAGCCTTAACTATGGCTACACCTTC
d_gene: .; abundance: many; v_gene: TRBV2; j_gene: TRBJ1-1; CDR3aa: CASMGTEGEAFF; CDR3nt: TGTGCCAGCATGGGTACAGAAGGTGAAGCTTTCTTT
d_gene: TRBD1; abundance: few; v_gene: TRBV11-2; j_gene: TRBJ1-6; CDR3aa: CASSWGGTVNSPLHF; CDR3nt: TGTGCCAGCAGCTGGGGCGGGACAGTAAATTCACCCCTCCACTTT
d_gene: .; abundance: many; v_gene: TRBV12-3/TRBV12-4; j_gene: TRBJ1-1; CDR3aa: CASSQSRVSEAFF; CDR3nt: TGTGCCAGCAGTCAAAGCAGGGTTTCAGAAGCTTTCTTT
d_gene: .; abundance: .; v_gene: TRBV19; j_gene: TRBJ2-1; CDR3aa: CDSSRNAYNEQFF; CDR3nt: TGTGACAGTAGTCGGAACGCCTACAATGAGCAGTTCTTC
d_gene: .; abundance: many; v_gene: TRBV14; j_gene: TRBJ2-2; CDR3aa: CASSQTGLRARRGTGELFF; CDR3nt: TGTGCCAGCAGCCAGACGGGGTTGCGGGCGCGAAGAGGGACCGGGGAGCTGTTTTTT
d_gene: .; abundance: few; v_gene: TRBV15; j_gene: TRBJ2-7; CDR3aa: CATSRLPRQASYEQYF; CDR3nt: TGTGCCACCAGCAGACTACCAAGACAGGCCTCCTACGAGCAGTACTTC
d_gene: .; abundance: many; v_gene: TRBV27; j_gene: TRBJ1-1; CDR3aa: CASSSGALHTEAFF; CDR3nt: TGTGCCAGCAGTAGTGGGGCCCTCCACACTGAAGCTTTCTTT
d_gene: TRBD2; abundance: few; v_gene: TRBV10-2; j_gene: TRBJ2-3; CDR3aa: CASLIMGGGETQYF; CDR3nt: TGCGCCAGCCTTATAATGGGCGGGGGGGAAACGCAGTATTTT
d_gene: TRBD2; abundance: many; v_gene: TRBV11-2; j_gene: TRBJ2-3; CDR3aa: CASSPGLAGLRAYTQYF; CDR3nt: TGTGCCAGCAGCCCCGGACTAGCGGGACTTAGGGCGTATACGCAGTATTTT
d_gene: .; abundance: few; v_gene: TRBV28; j_gene: TRBJ2-6; CDR3aa: CASRGQTGANVLTF; CDR3nt: TGTGCCAGCAGAGGACAGACTGGGGCCAACGTCCTGACTTTC
d_gene: TRBD2; abundance: many; v_gene: TRBV20-1; j_gene: TRBJ2-7; CDR3aa: CSASRSVRDASSGGGRYEQYF; CDR3nt: TGCAGTGCTAGTAGGTCCGTAAGGGATGCTAGCTCGGGAGGAGGGCGCTACGAGCAGTACTTC
d_gene: TRBD2; abundance: .; v_gene: TRBV7-8; j_gene: TRBJ2-1; CDR3aa: CASKGREGPGYNEQFF; CDR3nt: TGTGCCAGCAAGGGTCGGGAGGGACCCGGCTACAATGAGCAGTTCTTC
d_gene: .; abundance: few; v_gene: TRBV20-1; j_gene: TRBJ1-5; CDR3aa: CSAIPGPNQPQHF; CDR3nt: TGCAGTGCTATCCCAGGGCCGAATCAGCCCCAGCATTTT
d_gene: .; abundance: few; v_gene: TRBV27; j_gene: TRBJ2-7; CDR3aa: CASSLSRQGAGGGQYF; CDR3nt: TGTGCCAGCAGTTTATCCCGACAGGGGGCGGGGGGGGGGCAGTACTTC
d_gene: .; abundance: .; v_gene: TRBV7-9; j_gene: TRBJ1-1; CDR3aa: CASSRKDWEGTEAFF; CDR3nt: TGTGCCAGCAGCCGTAAGGACTGGGAGGGCACTGAAGCTTTCTTT